This paragraph reports one T cell receptor beta chain. Antigen: not known. Per the germline V gene, CDR1 is LNHDA and CDR2 is SQIVND (reference sequence). Deletions cut 7 bases from V and 6 bases from J, with 15 bases between. The CDR3 length is 13 residues. Generated by immunoSEQ multiplex PCR, the TCRdb table keeps only in-frame clones and is missing some. The sample carries fewer than 50,000 clones, around 83% recorded once. The sample originates from a study of Ad26.COV2.S vaccination and SARS-CoV-2 variants. Study observations and caveats: Vaccinees showed greater spike-specific TCR breadth than placebo recipients. Using TCR breadth and depth analyses may have led to underestimated total T cell responses. Recipients of either vaccine or placebo displayed similar breadth of non-spike TCRs. CD8+ and CD4+ T cells specific for spike reportedly responded with substantial breadth after vaccination.

Sequences were derived from peripheral blood, sampled after recovery from COVID-19. The chain joins TRBV19 to TRBJ1-2; no clear D. The receptor comes from a human donor who had recovered from COVID-19. CDR3 DNA: TGTGCCAGTACTATCAGAAGGACCGATGGCTACACCTTC. It codes for CASTIRRTDGYTF.